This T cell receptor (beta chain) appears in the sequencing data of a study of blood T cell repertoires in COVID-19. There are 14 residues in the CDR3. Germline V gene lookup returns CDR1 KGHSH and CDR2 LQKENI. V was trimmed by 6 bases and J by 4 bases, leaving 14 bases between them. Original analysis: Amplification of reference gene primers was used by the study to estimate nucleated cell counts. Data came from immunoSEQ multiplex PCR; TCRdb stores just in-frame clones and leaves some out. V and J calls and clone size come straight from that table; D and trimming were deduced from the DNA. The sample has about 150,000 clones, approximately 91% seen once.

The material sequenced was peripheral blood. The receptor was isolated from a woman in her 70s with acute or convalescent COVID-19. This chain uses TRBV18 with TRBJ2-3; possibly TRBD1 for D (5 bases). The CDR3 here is CASSTRQGPDTQYF. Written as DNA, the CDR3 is TGTGCCAGCTCGACGCGGCAGGGTCCAGATACGCAGTATTTT.